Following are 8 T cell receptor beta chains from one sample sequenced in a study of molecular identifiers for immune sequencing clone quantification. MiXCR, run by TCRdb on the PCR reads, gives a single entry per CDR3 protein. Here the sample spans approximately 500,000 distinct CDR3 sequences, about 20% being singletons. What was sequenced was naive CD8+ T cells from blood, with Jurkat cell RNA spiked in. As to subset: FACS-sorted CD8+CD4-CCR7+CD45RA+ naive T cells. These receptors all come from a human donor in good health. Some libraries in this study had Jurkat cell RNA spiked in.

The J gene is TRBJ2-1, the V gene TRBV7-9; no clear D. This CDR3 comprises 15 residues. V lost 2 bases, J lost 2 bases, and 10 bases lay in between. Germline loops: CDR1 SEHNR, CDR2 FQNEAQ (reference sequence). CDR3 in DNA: TGTGCCAGCAGCTTATGGAAATCTCCCTACAATGAGCAGTTCTTC. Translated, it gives CASSLWKSPYNEQFF.

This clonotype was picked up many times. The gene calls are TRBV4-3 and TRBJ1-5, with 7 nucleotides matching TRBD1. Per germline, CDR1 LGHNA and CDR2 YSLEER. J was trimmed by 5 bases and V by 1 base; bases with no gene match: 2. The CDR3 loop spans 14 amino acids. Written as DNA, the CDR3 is TGCGCCAGCAGCCAAGGACAGGGCTATCAGCCCCAGCATTTT. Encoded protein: CASSQGQGYQPQHF.

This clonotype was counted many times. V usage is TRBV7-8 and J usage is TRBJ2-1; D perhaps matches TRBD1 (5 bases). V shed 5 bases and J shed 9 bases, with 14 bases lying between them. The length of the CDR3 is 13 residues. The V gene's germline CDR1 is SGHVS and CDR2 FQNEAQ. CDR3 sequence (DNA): TGTGCCAGCAGCGCAGGGTTTGTGATTGAGCAGTTCTTC. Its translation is CASSAGFVIEQFF.

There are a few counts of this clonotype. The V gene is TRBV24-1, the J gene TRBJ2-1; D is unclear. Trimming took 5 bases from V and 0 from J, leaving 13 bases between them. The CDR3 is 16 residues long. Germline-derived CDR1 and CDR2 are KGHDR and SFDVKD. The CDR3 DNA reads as TGTGCCACCAGTGCTGGCAGCCGAACCTCCTACAATGAGCAGTTCTTC. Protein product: CATSAGSRTSYNEQFF.

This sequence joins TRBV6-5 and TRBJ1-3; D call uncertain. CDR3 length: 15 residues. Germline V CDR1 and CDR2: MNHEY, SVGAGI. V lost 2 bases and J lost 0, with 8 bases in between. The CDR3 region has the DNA TGTGCCAGCAGTTACGGGCAGACCTCTGGAAACACCATATATTTT. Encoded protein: CASSYGQTSGNTIYF.

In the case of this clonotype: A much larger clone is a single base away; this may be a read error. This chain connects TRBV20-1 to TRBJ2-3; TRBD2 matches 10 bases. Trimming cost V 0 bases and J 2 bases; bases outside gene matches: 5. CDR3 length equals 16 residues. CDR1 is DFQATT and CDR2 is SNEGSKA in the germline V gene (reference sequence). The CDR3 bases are TGCAGTGCTAGAGATCCGGGGACTAGCGACACAGATACGCAGTATTTT. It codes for CSARDPGTSDTDTQYF.

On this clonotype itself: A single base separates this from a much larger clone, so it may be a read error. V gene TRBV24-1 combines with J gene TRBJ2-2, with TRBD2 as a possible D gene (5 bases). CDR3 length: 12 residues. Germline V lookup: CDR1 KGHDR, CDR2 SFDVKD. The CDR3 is CATGRNTGEPFF. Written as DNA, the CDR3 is TGTGCCACCGGCAGAAACACCGGGGAGCCGTTTTTT.

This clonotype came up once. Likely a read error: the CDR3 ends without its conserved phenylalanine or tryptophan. This chain's CDR3 is CASSLFTGGETQYL. The CDR3, as DNA: TGTGCCAGCAGCTTATTTACAGGGGGCGAGACCCAGTACCTC. J is TRBJ2-5 and V is TRBV5-8, with TRBD1 matching over 9 bases. V was pared by 2 bases and J by 5 bases, with 4 bases of the junction left unmatched. Germline CDR1 reads SGHTS; CDR2 reads YDEGEE. The CDR3 has 14 amino acids.